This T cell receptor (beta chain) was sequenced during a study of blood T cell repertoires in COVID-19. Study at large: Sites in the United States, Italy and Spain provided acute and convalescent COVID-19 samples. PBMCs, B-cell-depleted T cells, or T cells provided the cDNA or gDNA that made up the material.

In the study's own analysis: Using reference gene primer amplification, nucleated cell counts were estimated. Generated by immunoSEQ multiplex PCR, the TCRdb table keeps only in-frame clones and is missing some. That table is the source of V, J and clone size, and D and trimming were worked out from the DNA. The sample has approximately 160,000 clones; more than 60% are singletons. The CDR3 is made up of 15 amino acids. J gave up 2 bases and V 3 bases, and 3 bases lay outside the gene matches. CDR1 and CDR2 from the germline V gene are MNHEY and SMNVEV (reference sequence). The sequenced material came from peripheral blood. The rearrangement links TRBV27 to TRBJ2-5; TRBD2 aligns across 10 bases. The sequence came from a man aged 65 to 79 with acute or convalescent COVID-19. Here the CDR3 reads CASSFLAGGQETQYF. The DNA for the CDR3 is TGTGCCAGCAGTTTTTTAGCGGGAGGTCAAGAGACCCAGTACTTC.